This section outlines one TCR beta chain sequence together with its context. The target antigen is unknown. The data belong to a study of T cells after yellow fever vaccination. Study observations and caveats: Of the clonotypes, a small share occurred in both CD4 and CD8 compartments. Highly abundant clonotypes carried over from the bulk population could end up in FACS-sorted repertoires as contaminants.

Germline-derived CDR1 and CDR2 are LGHDT and YNNKEL (reference sequence). J was trimmed by 12 bases and V by 0 bases; bases with no gene match: 2. The CDR3 is made up of 12 amino acids. The 5'RACE template-switching step produced TCR cDNA and added a universal primer site and UMIs. TCRdb used MiXCR to reprocess the 5' RACE reads, holding one entry per CDR3 protein. The sample includes about 550,000 distinct CDR3 sequences, roughly 21% of them seen just once. The origin of this receptor is a man between 25 and 39 years old who received the YFV17D yellow fever vaccine. Specimen: PBMCs, collected 15 days after the yellow fever booster vaccination. The rearrangement uses TRBV3-1 and TRBJ2-1, with TRBD2 matching over 7 bases. The CDR3 is CASSQDERGQFF. In DNA, the CDR3 is TGTGCCAGCAGCCAAGATGAGCGGGGGCAGTTCTTC.